This T cell receptor beta chain is drawn from a study of CD4 and CD8 cells across lung adenocarcinoma regions. TCRdb used MiXCR to reprocess the PCR reads, holding one entry per CDR3 protein. The sample lists about 25,000 distinct CDR3 sequences, about 50% seen once, with more than 40% in the top ten. The junction had 8 bases not matched to a gene; V was cut back by 5 bases and J by 0 bases. The CDR3 is 16 residues long. Germline assignment: CDR1 MNHEY and CDR2 SMNVEV (reference sequence). Donors had localized lung adenocarcinoma, a non-small cell lung cancer. The gene calls are TRBV27 and TRBJ2-3, with 7 bases identical to TRBD2. What was sequenced was CD8+ T cells from the center of a lung tumor. The TCR originated in a male donor with lung adenocarcinoma. The CD4 and CD8 labels of this study may be unreliable. CDR3 nucleotides: TGTGCCAGCAGTGTACTGGGGGGGGGAAGCACAGATACGCAGTATTTT. Amino acids: CASSVLGGGSTDTQYF.